This is a list of T cell receptor beta chains from one sample in a study of response to subunit inactivated influenza vaccine. TCRdb called the RT-PCR reads again in MiXCR, with one record for every CDR3 protein. The sample holds 750,000 to 850,000 distinct CDR3 sequences, about 18% seen once. Sequences were derived from PBMCs from blood, sampled about 5 days after vaccination. Receptors were obtained from a man aged 45 to 65 who received an inactivated influenza vaccine. Each CDR3 is given with its conserved first and last residue. Fields, in order: J gene, D gene, V gene, clone size, CDR3 DNA, CDR3 protein. A D gene is named only where the DNA matches it firmly. The size field is filled for only some rows; it gives once, few, many or a size class.

J: TRBJ2-3; D: TRBD2; V: TRBV3-1; size: .; DNA: TGTGCCAGCAGCTTAGCGGGAAGGGTCCCAGATACGCAGTATTTT; CDR3: CASSLAGRVPDTQYF
J: TRBJ2-5; D: .; V: TRBV7-2; size: .; DNA: TGTGCCAGCAGCCCAGAGGGTAGGGTGGCATTATACTTC; CDR3: CASSPEGRVALYF
J: TRBJ2-1; D: TRBD1; V: TRBV25-1; size: .; DNA: TGTGCCAGCAGTGGACAGGGAATATCCTACAATGAGCAGTTCTTC; CDR3: CASSGQGISYNEQFF
J: TRBJ2-5; D: TRBD1; V: TRBV24-1; size: .; DNA: TGTGCCACCAGTGATTTTGGGACAGGGGGACAAGAGACCCAGTACTTC; CDR3: CATSDFGTGGQETQYF
J: TRBJ2-7; D: TRBD1; V: TRBV4-2; size: .; DNA: TGTGCCAGCAGCCTACGGGACAGGTCAACCTACGAGCAGTACTTC; CDR3: CASSLRDRSTYEQYF
J: TRBJ2-7; D: .; V: TRBV5-4; size: .; DNA: TGTGCCAGCAGTTACGACCTGGGGTCCTCCTCCTACGAGCAGTACTTC; CDR3: CASSYDLGSSSYEQYF
J: TRBJ2-3; D: TRBD1; V: TRBV4-2; size: few; DNA: TGTGCCAGCAGCCAAGCGGGACAGGGCACAGATACGCAGTATTTT; CDR3: CASSQAGQGTDTQYF
J: TRBJ2-1; D: .; V: TRBV7-2; size: few; DNA: TGTGCCAGCAGCTTAGCCTACCTATCCTACAATGAGCAGTTCTTC; CDR3: CASSLAYLSYNEQFF
J: TRBJ2-1; D: .; V: TRBV4-3; size: few; DNA: TGCGCCAGCAGCCAAGAATTTAGGGGATTCTACAATGAGCAGTTCTTC; CDR3: CASSQEFRGFYNEQFF
J: TRBJ1-5; D: .; V: TRBV6-1; size: few; DNA: TGTGCCAGCAGTGAACCAGGCTCTAGCAATCAGCCCCAGCATTTT; CDR3: CASSEPGSSNQPQHF
J: TRBJ2-5; D: .; V: TRBV3-1; size: .; DNA: TGTGCCAGCAGCCAAGTTACAGCGGCGGAGACCCAGTACTTC; CDR3: CASSQVTAAETQYF
J: TRBJ2-3; D: .; V: TRBV15; size: .; DNA: TGTGCCACCAGCAGAGATCTGGGGGGCCGCCTGTATTTT; CDR3: CATSRDLGGRLYF